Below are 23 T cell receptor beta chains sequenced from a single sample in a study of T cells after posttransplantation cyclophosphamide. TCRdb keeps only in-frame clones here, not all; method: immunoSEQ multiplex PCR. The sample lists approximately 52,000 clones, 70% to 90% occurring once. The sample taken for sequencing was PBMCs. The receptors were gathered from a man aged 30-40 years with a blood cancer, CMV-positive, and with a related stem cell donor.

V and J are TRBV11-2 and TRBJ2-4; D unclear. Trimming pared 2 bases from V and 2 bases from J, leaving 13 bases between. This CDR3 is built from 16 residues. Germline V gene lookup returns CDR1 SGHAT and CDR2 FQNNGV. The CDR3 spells CASSLIRSGTKNIQYF. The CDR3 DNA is TGTGCCAGCAGCTTAATAAGGAGTGGAACCAAAAACATTCAGTACTTC. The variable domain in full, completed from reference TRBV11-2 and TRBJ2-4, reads EAGVAQSPRYKIIEKRQSVAFWCNPISGHATLYWYQQILGQGPKLLIQFQNNGVVDDSQLPKDRFSAERLKGVDSTLKIQPAKLEDSAVYLCASSLIRSGTKNIQYFGAGTRLSVL.

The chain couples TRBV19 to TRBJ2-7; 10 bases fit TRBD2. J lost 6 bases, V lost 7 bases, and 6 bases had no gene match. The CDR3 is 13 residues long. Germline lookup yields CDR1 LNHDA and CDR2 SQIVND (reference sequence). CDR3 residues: CASTPGLASEQYF. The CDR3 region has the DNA TGTGCCAGTACCCCGGGACTAGCGAGCGAGCAGTACTTC.

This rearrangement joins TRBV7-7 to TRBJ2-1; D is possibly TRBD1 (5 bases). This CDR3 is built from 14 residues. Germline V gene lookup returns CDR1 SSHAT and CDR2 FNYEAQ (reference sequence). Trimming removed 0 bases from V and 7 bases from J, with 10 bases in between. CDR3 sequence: CASSLAAAGNEQFF. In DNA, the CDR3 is TGTGCCAGCAGCTTAGCGGCGGCAGGGAATGAGCAGTTCTTC.

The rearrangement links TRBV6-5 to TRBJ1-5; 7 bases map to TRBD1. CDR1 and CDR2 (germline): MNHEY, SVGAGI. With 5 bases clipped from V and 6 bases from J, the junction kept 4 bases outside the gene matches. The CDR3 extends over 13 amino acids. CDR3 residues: CASSPGGSQPQHF. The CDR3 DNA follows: TGTGCCAGCAGTCCAGGGGGGAGTCAGCCCCAGCATTTT.

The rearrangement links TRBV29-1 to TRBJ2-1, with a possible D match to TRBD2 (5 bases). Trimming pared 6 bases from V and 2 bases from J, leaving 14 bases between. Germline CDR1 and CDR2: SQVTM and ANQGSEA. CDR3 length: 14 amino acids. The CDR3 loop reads CSVPRTGTYNEQFF. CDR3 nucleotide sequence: TGCAGCGTGCCCCGGACCGGGACCTACAATGAGCAGTTCTTC.

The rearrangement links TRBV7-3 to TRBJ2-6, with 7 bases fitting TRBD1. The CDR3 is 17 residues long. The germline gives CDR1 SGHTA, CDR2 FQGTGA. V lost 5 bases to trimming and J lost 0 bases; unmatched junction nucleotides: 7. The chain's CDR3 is CASSNPGQSSGANVLTF. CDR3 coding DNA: TGTGCCAGCAGCAACCCGGGACAGAGCTCTGGGGCCAACGTCCTGACTTTC.

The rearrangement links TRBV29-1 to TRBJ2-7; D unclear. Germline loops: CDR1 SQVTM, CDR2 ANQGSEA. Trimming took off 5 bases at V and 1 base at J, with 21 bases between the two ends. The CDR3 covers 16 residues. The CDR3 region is CSVSWWSAHTSYEQYF. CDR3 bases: TGCAGCGTTTCTTGGTGGAGTGCTCACACTTCCTACGAGCAGTACTTC.

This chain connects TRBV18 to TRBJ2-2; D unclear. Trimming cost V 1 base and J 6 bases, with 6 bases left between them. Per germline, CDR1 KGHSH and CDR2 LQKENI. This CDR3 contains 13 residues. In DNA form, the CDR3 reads TGTGCCAGCTCACCACGGCAGGCCGGGGAGCTGTTTTTT. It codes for CASSPRQAGELFF.

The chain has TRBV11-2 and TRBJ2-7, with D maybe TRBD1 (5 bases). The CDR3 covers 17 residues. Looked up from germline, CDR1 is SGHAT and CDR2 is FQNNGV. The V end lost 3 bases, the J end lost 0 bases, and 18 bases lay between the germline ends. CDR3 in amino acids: CASSFAVAGIISYEQYF. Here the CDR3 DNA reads TGTGCCAGCAGCTTCGCTGTGGCAGGGATCATCTCCTACGAGCAGTACTTC.

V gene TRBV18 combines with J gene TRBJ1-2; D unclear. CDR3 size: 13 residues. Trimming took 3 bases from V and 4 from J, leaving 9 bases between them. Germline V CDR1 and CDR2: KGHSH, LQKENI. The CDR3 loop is CASSPGAPYGYTF. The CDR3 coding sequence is TGTGCCAGCTCACCCGGTGCCCCCTATGGCTACACCTTC.

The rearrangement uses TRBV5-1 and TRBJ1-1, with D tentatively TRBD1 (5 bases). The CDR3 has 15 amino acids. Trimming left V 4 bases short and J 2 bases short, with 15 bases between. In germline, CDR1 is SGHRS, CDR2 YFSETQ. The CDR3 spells CASSRTGALNTEAFF. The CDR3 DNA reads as TGCGCCAGCAGCCGTACAGGTGCCCTAAACACTGAAGCTTTCTTT.

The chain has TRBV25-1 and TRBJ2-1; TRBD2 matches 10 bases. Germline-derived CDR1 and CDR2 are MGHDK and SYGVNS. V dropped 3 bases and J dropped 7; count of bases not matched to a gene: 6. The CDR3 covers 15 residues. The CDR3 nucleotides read TGTGCCAGCAGTGACTATAGCGGGAGGAGGAATGAGCAGTTCTTC. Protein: CASSDYSGRRNEQFF.

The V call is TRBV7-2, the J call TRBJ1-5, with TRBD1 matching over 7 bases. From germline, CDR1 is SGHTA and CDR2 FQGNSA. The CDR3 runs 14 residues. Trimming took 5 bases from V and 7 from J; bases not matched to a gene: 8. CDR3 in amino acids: CASSMNRGFQPQHF. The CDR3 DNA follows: TGTGCCAGCAGCATGAACAGGGGATTCCAGCCCCAGCATTTT.

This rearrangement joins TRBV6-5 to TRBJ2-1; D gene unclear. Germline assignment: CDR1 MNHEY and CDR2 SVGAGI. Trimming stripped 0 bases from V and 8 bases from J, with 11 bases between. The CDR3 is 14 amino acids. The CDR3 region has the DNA TGTGCCAGCAGTTACTCTTTGAGTTTTGATGAGCAGTTCTTC. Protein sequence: CASSYSLSFDEQFF.

CDR3 region: CASSLGTVGHEQYF. DNA of the CDR3: TGTGCCAGCAGCTTAGGGACAGTCGGACACGAGCAGTACTTC. The chain uses TRBV11-3 and TRBJ2-7; perhaps TRBD1 as D (6 bases). The CDR3 is made up of 14 amino acids. V was trimmed by 1 base and J by 5 bases, leaving 12 bases between them. The V gene's germline CDR1 is SGHNT and CDR2 YENEEA.

The CDR3 sequence: CASSLHRGAAYEQYF. CDR3 nucleotide sequence: TGTGCCAGCAGCTTACACAGGGGAGCGGCCTACGAGCAGTACTTC. The chain uses TRBV11-2 and TRBJ2-7, with 7 nucleotides matching TRBD1. Germline V gene data show CDR1 as SGHAT and CDR2 as FQNNGV. The CDR3 totals 15 residues. Trimming took 2 bases from V and 2 from J; bases not matched to a gene: 6.

The CDR3 coding sequence is TGCGCCAGCAGCCCCCCAGCGGCCGGGGAGCTGTTTTTT. Translation: CASSPPAAGELFF. The rearrangement links TRBV5-1 to TRBJ2-2; D is perhaps TRBD2 (5 bases). Germline V gives CDR1 SGHRS, CDR2 YFSETQ. The V end lost 4 bases, the J end lost 6 bases, and 10 bases lay between the germline ends. The CDR3 is made up of 13 amino acids. Combining the CDR3 with reference TRBV5-1 and TRBJ2-2 gives the whole variable domain KAGVTQTPRYLIKTRGQQVTLSCSPISGHRSVSWYQQTPGQGLQFLFEYFSETQRNKGNFPGRFSGRQFSNSRSEMNVSTLELGDSALYLCASSPPAAGELFFGEGSRLTVL.

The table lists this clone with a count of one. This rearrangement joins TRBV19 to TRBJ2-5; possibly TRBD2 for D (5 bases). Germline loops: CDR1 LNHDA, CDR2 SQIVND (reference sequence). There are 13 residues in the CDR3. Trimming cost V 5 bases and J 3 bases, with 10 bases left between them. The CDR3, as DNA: TGTGCCAGTAGTTGGTCGGGAAAAGAGACCCAGTACTTC. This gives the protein CASSWSGKETQYF.

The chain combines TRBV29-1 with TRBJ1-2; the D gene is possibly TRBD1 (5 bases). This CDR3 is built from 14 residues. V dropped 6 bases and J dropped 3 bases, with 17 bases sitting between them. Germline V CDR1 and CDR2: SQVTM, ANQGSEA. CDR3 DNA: TGCAGCGTGAAACCCCAGGGAGGGGACTATGGCTACACCTTC. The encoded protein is CSVKPQGGDYGYTF.

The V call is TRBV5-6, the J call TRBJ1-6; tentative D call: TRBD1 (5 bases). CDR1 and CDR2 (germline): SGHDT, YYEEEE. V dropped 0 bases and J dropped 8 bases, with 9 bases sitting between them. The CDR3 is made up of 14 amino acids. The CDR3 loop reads CASSLGGADSPLHF. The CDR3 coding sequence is TGTGCCAGCAGCTTGGGGGGCGCCGATTCACCCCTCCACTTT.

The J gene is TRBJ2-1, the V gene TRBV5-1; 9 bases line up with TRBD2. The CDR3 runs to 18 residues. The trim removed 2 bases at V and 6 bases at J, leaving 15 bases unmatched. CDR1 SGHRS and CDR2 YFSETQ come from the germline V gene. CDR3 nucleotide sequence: TGCGCCAGCAGCTTCGGGGCGGGCGGGAGGGCCTACCGCAATGAGCAGTTCTTC. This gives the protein CASSFGAGGRAYRNEQFF.

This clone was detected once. Here the CDR3 reads CASSDRGIIWNTIYF. In DNA, the CDR3 is TGTGCCAGCAGCGACCGAGGGATCATATGGAACACCATATATTTT. The J gene is TRBJ1-3, the V gene TRBV11-2, with no clear D. Germline lookup yields CDR1 SGHAT and CDR2 FQNNGV. This CDR3 comprises 15 residues. V was cut by 5 bases and J by 7 bases, with 18 bases left in between.

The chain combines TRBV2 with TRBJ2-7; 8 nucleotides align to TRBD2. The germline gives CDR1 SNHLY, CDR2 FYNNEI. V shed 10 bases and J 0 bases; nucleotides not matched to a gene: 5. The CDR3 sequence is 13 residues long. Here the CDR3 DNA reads TGTGCCACGCGGAGCGGGAGCTCCTACGAGCAGTACTTC. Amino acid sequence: CATRSGSSYEQYF.